The clone carrying this T cell receptor (beta chain) was picked up many times. What it binds is unknown. This sample was taken from a study of T cells in Graves' hyperthyroidism and ophthalmopathy. Study-wide context: The blood sample was taken at first diagnosis, before treatment began. Regarding the study as a whole: Ophthalmopathy was separated from stable hyperthyroidism by a 13 V-J model. In the blood, most expanded thyroid clonotypes above 0.001 appeared as well.

The TCR beta CDR3 regions underwent amplification using RNA transcripts as the source. HTBI primers were the set used in a first-round RT-PCR of the TCR CDR3. TCRdb itself ran the multiplex PCR reads through MiXCR, one entry per CDR3 protein. The table has hundreds of thousands of distinct CDR3 sequences, approximately 17% seen once; the top ten hold about 16%. Looked up from germline, CDR1 is GTSNPN and CDR2 is SVGIG (reference sequence). The CDR3 runs to 13 residues. V was trimmed by 5 bases and J by 1 base, leaving 9 bases between them. Exclusions: uncontrolled infection, other autoimmune disease, pregnancy, lactation.

The chain joins TRBV30 to TRBJ2-1; no definite D call. Sequenced material: blood. This clonotype originated in a woman under 30 with Graves' ophthalmopathy. For the CDR3, the DNA is TGTGCCTGGGCCAAGGTGTCCTACAATGAGCAGTTCTTC. Translated: CAWAKVSYNEQFF.